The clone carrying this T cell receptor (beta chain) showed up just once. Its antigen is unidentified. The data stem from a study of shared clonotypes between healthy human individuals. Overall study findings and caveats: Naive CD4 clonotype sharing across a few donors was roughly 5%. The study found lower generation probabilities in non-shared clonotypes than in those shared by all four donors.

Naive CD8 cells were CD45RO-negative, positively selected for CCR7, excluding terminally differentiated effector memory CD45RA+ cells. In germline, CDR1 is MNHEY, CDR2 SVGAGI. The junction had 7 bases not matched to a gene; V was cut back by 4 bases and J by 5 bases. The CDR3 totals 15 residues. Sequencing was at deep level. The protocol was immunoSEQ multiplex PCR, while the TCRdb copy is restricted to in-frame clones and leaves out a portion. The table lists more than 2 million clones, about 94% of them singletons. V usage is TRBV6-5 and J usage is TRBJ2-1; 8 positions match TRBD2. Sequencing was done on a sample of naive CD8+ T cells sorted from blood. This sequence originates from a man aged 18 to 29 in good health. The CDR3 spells CASSWSSGTHNEQFF. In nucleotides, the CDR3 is TGTGCCAGCAGTTGGAGTAGCGGGACCCACAATGAGCAGTTCTTC.